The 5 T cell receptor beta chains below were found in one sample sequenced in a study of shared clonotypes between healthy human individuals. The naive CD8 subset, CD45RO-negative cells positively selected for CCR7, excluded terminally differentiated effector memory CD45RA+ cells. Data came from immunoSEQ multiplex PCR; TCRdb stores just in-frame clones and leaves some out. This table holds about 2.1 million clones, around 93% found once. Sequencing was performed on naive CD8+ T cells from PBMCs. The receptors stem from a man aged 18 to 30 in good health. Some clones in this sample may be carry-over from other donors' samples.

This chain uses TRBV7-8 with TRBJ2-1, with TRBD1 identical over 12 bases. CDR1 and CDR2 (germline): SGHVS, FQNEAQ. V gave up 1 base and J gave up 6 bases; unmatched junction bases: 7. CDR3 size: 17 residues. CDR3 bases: TGTGCCAGCAGCTTAGGCACGGGACAGGGGGCAAGCAATGAGCAGTTCTTC. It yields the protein CASSLGTGQGASNEQFF.

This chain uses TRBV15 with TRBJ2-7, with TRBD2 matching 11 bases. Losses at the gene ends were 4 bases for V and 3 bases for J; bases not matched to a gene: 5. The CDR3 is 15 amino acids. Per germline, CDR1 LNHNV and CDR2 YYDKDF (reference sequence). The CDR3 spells CATSNPGLAVYEQYF. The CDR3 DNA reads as TGTGCCACCAGCAACCCGGGACTAGCGGTCTACGAGCAGTACTTC.

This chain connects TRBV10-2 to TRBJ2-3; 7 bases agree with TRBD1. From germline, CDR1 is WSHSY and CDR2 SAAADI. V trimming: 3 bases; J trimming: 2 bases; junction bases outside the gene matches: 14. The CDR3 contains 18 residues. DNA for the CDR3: TGCGCCAGCAGTGACCTCAACAGGGGCCCAAAAGCCACAGATACGCAGTATTTT. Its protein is CASSDLNRGPKATDTQYF.

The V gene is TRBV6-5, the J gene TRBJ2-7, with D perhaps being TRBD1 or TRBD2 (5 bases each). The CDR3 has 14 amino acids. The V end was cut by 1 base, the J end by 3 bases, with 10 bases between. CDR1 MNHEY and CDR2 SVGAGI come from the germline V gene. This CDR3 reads CASSYWAGSYEQYF. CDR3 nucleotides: TGTGCCAGCAGTTACTGGGCAGGGAGCTACGAGCAGTACTTC.

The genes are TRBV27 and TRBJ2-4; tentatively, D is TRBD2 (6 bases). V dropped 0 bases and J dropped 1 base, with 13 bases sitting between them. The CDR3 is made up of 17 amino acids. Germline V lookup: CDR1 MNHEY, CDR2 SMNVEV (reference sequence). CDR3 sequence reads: CASSLSQPGGAKNIQYF. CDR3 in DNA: TGTGCCAGCAGTTTATCTCAACCTGGAGGGGCCAAAAACATTCAGTACTTC.